Each of the 20 T cell receptor beta chains below was sequenced from the same sample in a study of blood T cell repertoires in COVID-19. Sequencing was performed with immunoSEQ multiplex PCR; in TCRdb, only in-frame clones are kept and a portion is missing. The data show some 240,000 clones, with about 83% seen just once and more than 1.5% held by the top ten. The sample was peripheral blood. These receptors were collected from a woman aged 40 to 50 who had recovered from COVID-19.

The chain is built from TRBV19 and TRBJ1-5; TRBD1 aligns across 9 bases. J gave up 7 bases and V 4 bases, and 8 bases lay outside the gene matches. The CDR3 length is 15 residues. Germline V gene data show CDR1 as LNHDA and CDR2 as SQIVND (reference sequence). The CDR3 DNA sequence: TGTGCCAGTAGTACCCACGGGACAGGGCGGCAGCCCCAGCATTTT. It encodes CASSTHGTGRQPQHF.

This clone was seen a few times. This rearrangement joins TRBV2 to TRBJ1-5; the D gene is possibly TRBD1 (6 bases). The CDR3 consists of 15 residues. From germline, CDR1 is SNHLY and CDR2 FYNNEI. Trimming stripped 7 bases from V and 0 bases from J, with 13 bases between. The CDR3 region has the DNA TGTGCCAGCATTAACCACAGGGATAGCAATCAGCCCCAGCATTTT. Residues: CASINHRDSNQPQHF.

This clone has just one count. This chain uses TRBV2 with TRBJ2-7; TRBD1 might be the D (6 bases). V shed 7 bases and J shed 1 base, with 20 bases lying between them. From germline, CDR1 is SNHLY and CDR2 FYNNEI. This CDR3 has 16 amino acids. The CDR3 DNA reads as TGTGCCAGCATGCGACCCGGTAGGGGGAATTCCTACGAGCAGTACTTC. Residues: CASMRPGRGNSYEQYF.

The CDR3 loop reads CASSRTGTGSYEQYF. The CDR3 DNA is TGTGCCAGTAGTAGGACAGGGACTGGGTCCTACGAGCAGTACTTC. This chain uses TRBV19 with TRBJ2-7; TRBD1 aligns across 8 bases. Per the germline V gene, CDR1 is LNHDA and CDR2 is SQIVND (reference sequence). The CDR3 is made up of 15 amino acids. Trimming cost V 4 bases and J 1 base; bases outside gene matches: 6.

The chain uses TRBV11-2 and TRBJ2-7, with D unclear. Germline V gene data show CDR1 as SGHAT and CDR2 as FQNNGV. V lost 1 base and J lost 4, with 8 bases in between. The CDR3 runs 13 residues. CDR3 loop: CASSLAREYEQYF. CDR3 DNA sequence: TGTGCCAGCAGCTTAGCCCGAGAGTACGAGCAGTACTTC.

The V call is TRBV18, the J call TRBJ2-7; TRBD1 is a possible D gene (6 bases). The length of the CDR3 is 13 residues. Deletions cut 3 bases from V and 6 bases from J, with 12 bases between. The V gene's germline CDR1 is KGHSH and CDR2 LQKENI. CDR3 coding DNA: TGTGCCAGCTCACCTTCCAACAGGGCCGAGCAGTACTTC. Translating gives CASSPSNRAEQYF.

The chain employs TRBV19 and TRBJ2-2; 7 nucleotides agree with TRBD1. Germline CDR1 LNHDA, CDR2 SQIVND (reference sequence). This CDR3 spans 15 amino acids. J lost 4 bases, V lost 6 bases, and 8 bases had no gene match. In DNA, the CDR3 is TGTGCCAGTAGGAGACAGGGTGGTACCACCGGGGAGCTGTTTTTT. As protein: CASRRQGGTTGELFF.

This clone turned up a few times. The J gene is TRBJ1-4, the V gene TRBV27; no clear D. The germline gives CDR1 MNHEY, CDR2 SMNVEV (reference sequence). This CDR3 is built from 13 residues. Trimming pared 5 bases from V and 0 bases from J, leaving 4 bases between. CDR3: CASSPTTNEKLFF. As DNA, the CDR3 is TGTGCCAGCAGTCCAACAACTAATGAAAAACTGTTTTTT.

CDR3 sequence reads: CASSPIRQGPDTQYF. Written as DNA, the CDR3 is TGTGCCAGCAGCCCAATCAGACAGGGGCCAGATACGCAGTATTTT. The chain links TRBV7-9 to TRBJ2-3; 8 positions agree with TRBD1. The CDR3 spans 15 residues. Germline loops: CDR1 SEHNR, CDR2 FQNEAQ (reference sequence). V dropped 5 bases and J dropped 4; count of bases not matched to a gene: 8.

The chain has TRBV27 and TRBJ2-1, with 7 positions matching TRBD2. This CDR3 comprises 15 residues. The germline gives CDR1 MNHEY, CDR2 SMNVEV (reference sequence). The trim removed 3 bases at V and 5 bases at J, leaving 7 bases unmatched. The CDR3 sequence is CASSFRLAYDNEQFF. CDR3 nucleotides: TGTGCCAGCAGTTTCCGACTAGCATATGACAATGAGCAGTTCTTC.

The chain carries TRBV5-1 and TRBJ2-5; 8 bases match TRBD1. V dropped 5 bases and J dropped 1; count of bases not matched to a gene: 13. Germline lookup yields CDR1 SGHRS and CDR2 YFSETQ. This CDR3 has 17 amino acids. DNA of the CDR3: TGCGCCAGCAGTTCATCGGGGCAGGGGGCAACCCAAGAGACCCAGTACTTC. Its translation: CASSSSGQGATQETQYF. Full variable domain (missing parts from reference TRBV5-1 and TRBJ2-5): KAGVTQTPRYLIKTRGQQVTLSCSPISGHRSVSWYQQTPGQGLQFLFEYFSETQRNKGNFPGRFSGRQFSNSRSEMNVSTLELGDSALYLCASSSSGQGATQETQYFGPGTRLLVL.

The V gene is TRBV11-2, the J gene TRBJ1-4; TRBD1 matches 11 bases. CDR1 is SGHAT, CDR2 FQNNGV, per germline. The V segment lost 4 bases and the J segment 4 bases; nucleotides outside the gene matches: 5. The CDR3 extends over 16 amino acids. DNA for the CDR3: TGTGCCAGCAGCTCCCGGGACAGGGGGATTAATGAAAAACTGTTTTTT. Translating gives CASSSRDRGINEKLFF.

As regards this clone: A junction boundary mismatches the germline segment, possibly from a read error. The chain carries TRBV29-1 and TRBJ2-3; 9 bases agree with TRBD2. Germline V lookup: CDR1 SQVTM, CDR2 ANQGSEA. This CDR3 has 17 residues. The CDR3 DNA reads as TGCCGCGTTGCGCGGGGCCGGCTCGCGGGGGGGGCGGATACGCAGTATTTT. Translation: CRVARGRLAGGADTQYF.

The chain uses TRBV7-9 and TRBJ1-2; 8 positions match TRBD1. The CDR3 consists of 13 residues. V shed 5 bases, J shed 4 bases, and the junction held 3 bases outside the gene matches. CDR1 is SEHNR and CDR2 is FQNEAQ in the germline V gene (reference sequence). The CDR3 nucleotides read TGTGCCAGCAGCACCGGACAGGGCTATGGCTACACCTTC. Protein product: CASSTGQGYGYTF. Full variable domain (remainder filled in from reference TRBV7-9 and TRBJ1-2): DTGVSQNPRHKITKRGQNVTFRCDPISEHNRLYWYRQTLGQGPEFLTYFQNEAQLEKSRLLSDRFSAERPKGSFSTLEIQRTEQGDSAMYLCASSTGQGYGYTFGSGTRLTVV.

The rearrangement links TRBV19 to TRBJ2-1; 8 bases line up with TRBD1. CDR3 length equals 15 residues. The germline CDR1 and CDR2 sequences are LNHDA and SQIVND (reference sequence). V shed 5 bases and J 4 bases; nucleotides not matched to a gene: 7. The CDR3 is CASSPGQGLYNEQFF. CDR3 coding DNA: TGTGCCAGTAGTCCAGGACAGGGCCTTTACAATGAGCAGTTCTTC.

The rearrangement uses TRBV7-9 and TRBJ1-1, with D uncertain. The CDR3 loop spans 15 amino acids. The germline V gene encodes CDR1 SEHNR and CDR2 FQNEAQ (reference sequence). Trimming pared 5 bases from V and 0 bases from J, leaving 13 bases between. Here the CDR3 reads CASSQRELMNTEAFF. CDR3 nucleotides: TGTGCCAGCAGCCAGCGCGAACTTATGAACACTGAAGCTTTCTTT.

The chain uses TRBV4-2 and TRBJ2-3, with D possibly matching TRBD2 (6 bases). CDR1 is LGHNA, CDR2 YNFKEQ, per germline. This CDR3 has 15 amino acids. The V end lost 1 base, the J end lost 6 bases, and 14 bases lay between the germline ends. Written as DNA, the CDR3 is TGTGCCAGCAGCCAAGTAAACACCCGGGGGGATACGCAGTATTTT. Its protein is CASSQVNTRGDTQYF.

V gene TRBV10-3 combines with J gene TRBJ1-1, with D unresolved. V lost 3 bases and J lost 1, with 6 bases in between. CDR1 is ENHRY and CDR2 is SYGVKD in the germline V gene. This CDR3 is 13 amino acids long. The CDR3 DNA reads as TGTGCCATCAGTGATAGAAGGAACACTGAAGCTTTCTTT. Translating it yields CAISDRRNTEAFF.

This chain uses TRBV29-1 with TRBJ2-5; D is ambiguous. Germline lookup yields CDR1 SQVTM and CDR2 ANQGSEA. This CDR3 region has 12 residues. V was cut by 3 bases and J by 5 bases, with 10 bases left in between. The CDR3: CSVDRVGETQYF. The CDR3 bases are TGCAGCGTTGACCGCGTCGGTGAGACCCAGTACTTC.

This clone occurred once. V and J are TRBV3-1 (or the pseudogene TRBV3-2) and TRBJ2-3; the D gene is possibly TRBD1 (5 bases). Germline CDR1 and CDR2: LGHDT and YNNKEL (reference sequence). This CDR3 has 15 amino acids. V gave up 3 bases and J gave up 0 bases, with 10 bases separating them. CDR3 in DNA: TGTGCCAGCAGCCAGATGGGGCAGAGCACAGATACGCAGTATTTT. Translated: CASSQMGQSTDTQYF.